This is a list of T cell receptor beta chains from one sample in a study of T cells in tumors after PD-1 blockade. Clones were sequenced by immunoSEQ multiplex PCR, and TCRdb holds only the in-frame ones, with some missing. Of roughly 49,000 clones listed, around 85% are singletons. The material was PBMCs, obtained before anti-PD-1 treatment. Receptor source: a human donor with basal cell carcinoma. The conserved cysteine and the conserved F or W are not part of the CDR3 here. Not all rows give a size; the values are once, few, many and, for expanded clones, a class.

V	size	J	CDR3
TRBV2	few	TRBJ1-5	ASKGGGHSNQPQH
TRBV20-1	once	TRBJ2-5	SASRGSGGGTHETQY
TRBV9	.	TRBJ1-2	ASSVQTHGPINYGYT
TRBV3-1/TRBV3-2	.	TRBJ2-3	ASSTSAGGDTQY
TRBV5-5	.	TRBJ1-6	ASSSVRTGGGYNSPLH
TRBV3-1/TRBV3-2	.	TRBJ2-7	ASSREREQY
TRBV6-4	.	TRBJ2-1	ASGRRDRGIDEQF
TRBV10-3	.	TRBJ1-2	AIRQARNYGYT
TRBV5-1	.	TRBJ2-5	ASSLGLESETQY
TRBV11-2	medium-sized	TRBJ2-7	ASSSLVLAGDRQFYEQY
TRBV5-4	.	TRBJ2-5	ASSPPTPYQETQY
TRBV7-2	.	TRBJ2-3	ASSSLRLAGGGDTQY
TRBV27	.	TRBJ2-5	ASSITRTGWETQY
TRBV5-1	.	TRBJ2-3	ASSTLTPSTDTQY
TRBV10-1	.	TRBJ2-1	ASRWGGRNEQF
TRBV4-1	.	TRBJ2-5	ASSNRGGTQY
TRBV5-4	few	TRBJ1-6	ASSAGEWNNSPLH